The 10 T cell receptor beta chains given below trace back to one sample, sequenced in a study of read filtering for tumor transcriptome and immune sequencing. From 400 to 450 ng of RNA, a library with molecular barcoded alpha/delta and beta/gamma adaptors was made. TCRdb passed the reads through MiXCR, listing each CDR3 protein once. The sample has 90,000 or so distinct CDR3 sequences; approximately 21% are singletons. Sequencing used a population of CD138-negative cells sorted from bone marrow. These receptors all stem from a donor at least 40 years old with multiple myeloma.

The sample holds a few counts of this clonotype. DNA of the CDR3: TGTGCCAGCAGCAGACTAGCGGGGGCGCATTTCCAAGAGACCCAGTACTTC. Protein product: CASSRLAGAHFQETQYF. V is TRBV5-4 and J is TRBJ2-5, with TRBD2 identical over 12 bases. The CDR3 length is 17 residues. In germline, CDR1 is SGHNT, CDR2 YYREEE (reference sequence). Germline trimming cut 4 bases from V and 1 base from J; bases unmatched to any gene: 8.

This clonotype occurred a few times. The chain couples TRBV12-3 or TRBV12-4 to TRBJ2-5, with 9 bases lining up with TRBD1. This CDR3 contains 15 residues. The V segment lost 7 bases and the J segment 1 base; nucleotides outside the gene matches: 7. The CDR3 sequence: CASTGTGIPQETQYF. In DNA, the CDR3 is TGTGCCAGCACAGGGACAGGGATTCCCCAAGAGACCCAGTACTTC.

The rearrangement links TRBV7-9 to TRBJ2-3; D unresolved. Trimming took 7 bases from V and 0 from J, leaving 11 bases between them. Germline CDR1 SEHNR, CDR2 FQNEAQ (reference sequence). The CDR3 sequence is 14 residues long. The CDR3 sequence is CASTDFFSTDTQYF. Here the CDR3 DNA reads TGTGCCAGCACAGACTTCTTCAGCACAGATACGCAGTATTTT.

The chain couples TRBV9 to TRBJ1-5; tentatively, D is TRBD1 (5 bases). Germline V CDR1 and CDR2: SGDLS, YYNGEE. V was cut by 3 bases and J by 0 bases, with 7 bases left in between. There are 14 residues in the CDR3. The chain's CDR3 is CASSADSSNQPQHF. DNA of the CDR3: TGTGCCAGCAGCGCAGACAGTAGCAATCAGCCCCAGCATTTT. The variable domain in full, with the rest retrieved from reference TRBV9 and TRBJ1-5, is DSGVTQTPKHLITATGQRVTLRCSPRSGDLSVYWYQQSLDQGLQFLIQYYNGEERAKGNILERFSAQQFPDLHSELNLSSLELGDSALYFCASSADSSNQPQHFGDGTRLSIL.

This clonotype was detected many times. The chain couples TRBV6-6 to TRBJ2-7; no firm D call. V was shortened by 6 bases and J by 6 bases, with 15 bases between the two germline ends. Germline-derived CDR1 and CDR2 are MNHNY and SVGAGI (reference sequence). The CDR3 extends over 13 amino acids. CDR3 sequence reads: CASSPVARGEQYF. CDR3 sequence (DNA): TGTGCCAGCAGCCCCGTGGCAAGAGGCGAGCAGTACTTC.

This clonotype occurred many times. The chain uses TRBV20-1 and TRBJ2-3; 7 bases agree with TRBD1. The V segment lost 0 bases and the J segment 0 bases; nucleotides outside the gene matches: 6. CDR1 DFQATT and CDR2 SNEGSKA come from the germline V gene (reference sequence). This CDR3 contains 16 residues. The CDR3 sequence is CSAREWRTGSTDTQYF. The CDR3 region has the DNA TGCAGTGCTAGAGAATGGAGGACAGGTAGCACAGATACGCAGTATTTT.

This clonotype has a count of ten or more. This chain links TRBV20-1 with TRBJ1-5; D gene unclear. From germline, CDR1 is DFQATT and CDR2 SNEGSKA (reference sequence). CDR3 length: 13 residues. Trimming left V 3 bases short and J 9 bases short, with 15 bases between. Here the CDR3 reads CSARVPESGPQHF. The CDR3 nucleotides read TGCAGTGCTAGGGTCCCTGAATCAGGGCCCCAGCATTTT.

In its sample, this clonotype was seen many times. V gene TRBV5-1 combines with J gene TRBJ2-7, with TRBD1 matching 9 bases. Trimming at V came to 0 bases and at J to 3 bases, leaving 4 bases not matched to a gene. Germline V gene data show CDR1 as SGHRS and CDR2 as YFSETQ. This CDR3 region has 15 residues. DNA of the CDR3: TGCGCCAGCAGCTTGGTTTCGGACAGGGGCTACGAGCAGTACTTC. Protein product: CASSLVSDRGYEQYF.

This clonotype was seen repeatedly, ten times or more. The CDR3 DNA reads TGTGCCAGCAGCGAACTAGCGGGGGCCTTCCTTAATGAGCAGTTCTTC. This encodes CASSELAGAFLNEQFF. V and J are TRBV9 and TRBJ2-1, with 11 bases identical to TRBD2. Germline loops: CDR1 SGDLS, CDR2 YYNGEE. The CDR3 has 16 amino acids. Trimming took 3 bases from V and 7 from J; bases not matched to a gene: 9.

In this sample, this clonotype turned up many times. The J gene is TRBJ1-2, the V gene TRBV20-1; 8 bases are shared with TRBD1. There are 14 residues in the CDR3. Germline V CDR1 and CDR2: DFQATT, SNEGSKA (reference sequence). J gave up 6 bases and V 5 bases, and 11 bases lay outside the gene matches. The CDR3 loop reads CSAFGQGNSDGYTF. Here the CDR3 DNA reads TGCAGTGCTTTCGGACAGGGAAACTCCGATGGCTACACCTTC.